The rows below give T cell receptor beta chains drawn from one sample of a study of CXCR3-negative and CXCR3-positive naive CD8 T cells. TCRdb processed the 5' RACE reads again and assigns one entry to each CDR3 protein, with no DNA. The table for this sample gives some 50,000 distinct CDR3 sequences. Sequencing was carried out using naive CXCR3+ CD8+ T cells from blood. These receptor sequences come from a human donor in good health. Some clones in this sample may be carry-over from other donors' samples. CDR3s include the opening cysteine and the closing phenylalanine or tryptophan.

j_call: TRBJ2-1
v_call: TRBV11-2
cdr3_aa: CASSQTRDSYNEQFF

j_call: TRBJ2-2
v_call: TRBV12-3/TRBV12-4
cdr3_aa: CASSPSRGTGELFF

j_call: TRBJ2-7
v_call: TRBV12-3/TRBV12-4
cdr3_aa: CASSPGGTGTSYEQYF

j_call: TRBJ1-2
v_call: TRBV3-1
cdr3_aa: CASSQADRGNYGYTF

j_call: TRBJ2-7
v_call: TRBV18
cdr3_aa: CASSPSGGYEQYF

j_call: TRBJ2-7
v_call: TRBV20-1
cdr3_aa: CSASHPADYEQYF

j_call: TRBJ1-4
v_call: TRBV3-1
cdr3_aa: CASSQVSGQGGEKLFF

j_call: TRBJ1-6
v_call: TRBV27
cdr3_aa: CASSHSGGGTGFVRPLHF

j_call: TRBJ2-3
v_call: TRBV29-1
cdr3_aa: CSVEKVSTDTQYF

j_call: TRBJ2-5
v_call: TRBV12-3/TRBV12-4
cdr3_aa: CASSLEVGRETQYF

j_call: TRBJ2-1
v_call: TRBV12-3/TRBV12-4
cdr3_aa: CASSDRGLSNEQFF

j_call: TRBJ1-2
v_call: TRBV4-3
cdr3_aa: CASSQDRANNYGYTF

j_call: TRBJ2-2
v_call: TRBV7-6
cdr3_aa: CASSPIKAGGHGELFF

j_call: TRBJ2-3
v_call: TRBV12-3/TRBV12-4
cdr3_aa: CASSPPTSSTDTQYF

j_call: TRBJ2-7
v_call: TRBV7-9
cdr3_aa: CASSPGHVEQYF

j_call: TRBJ2-7
v_call: TRBV20-1
cdr3_aa: CSAKTGWGEQYF

j_call: TRBJ1-1
v_call: TRBV21-1
cdr3_aa: CASSEDTMNTEAFF

j_call: TRBJ2-3
v_call: TRBV4-3
cdr3_aa: CASSQRQGALNTQYF

j_call: TRBJ2-5
v_call: TRBV12-3/TRBV12-4
cdr3_aa: CASSLDVDRETQYF

j_call: TRBJ1-3
v_call: TRBV6-2/TRBV6-3
cdr3_aa: CASSYLVPEGSGNTIYF

j_call: TRBJ2-4
v_call: TRBV7-6
cdr3_aa: CASSPREGGTKNIQYF

j_call: TRBJ2-6
v_call: TRBV14
cdr3_aa: CASSLPRGLGANVLTF

j_call: TRBJ1-2
v_call: TRBV4-2
cdr3_aa: CASSQEYGQGYTF

j_call: TRBJ2-3
v_call: TRBV2
cdr3_aa: CASSVRDSTFTDTQYF

j_call: TRBJ1-1
v_call: TRBV7-8
cdr3_aa: CASSYMGRNTEAFF

j_call: TRBJ2-2
v_call: TRBV19
cdr3_aa: CASTPPGHTGELFF

j_call: TRBJ2-2
v_call: TRBV27
cdr3_aa: CASGPFDGTGELFF

j_call: TRBJ2-7
v_call: TRBV29-1
cdr3_aa: CSVEDKAGPDYEQYF

j_call: TRBJ1-1
v_call: TRBV29-1
cdr3_aa: CSVGGGELTEAFF

j_call: TRBJ1-5
v_call: TRBV4-3
cdr3_aa: CASSQDRLDSNQPQHF

j_call: TRBJ2-2
v_call: TRBV25-1
cdr3_aa: CASSEGYVRTNTGELFF

j_call: TRBJ2-3
v_call: TRBV9
cdr3_aa: CASSVVSQSTDTQYF

j_call: TRBJ2-1
v_call: TRBV5-1
cdr3_aa: CASSLGQEQFF

j_call: TRBJ1-5
v_call: TRBV14
cdr3_aa: CASSQSGQNNQPQHF

j_call: TRBJ1-2
v_call: TRBV7-6
cdr3_aa: CASSSYTGQGSRGYTF

j_call: TRBJ2-3
v_call: TRBV24-1
cdr3_aa: CATSDPGQGTSDTQYF

j_call: TRBJ2-7
v_call: TRBV27
cdr3_aa: CASGLPFGQGEQYF